The rows below give T cell receptor beta chains drawn from one sample of a study of blood T cell repertoires in COVID-19. Clones were read by immunoSEQ multiplex PCR, and TCRdb kept only the in-frame ones, dropping some. The sample records 350,000 to 450,000 clones, approximately 89% being singletons. Sequencing was performed on PBMCs or T cells enriched from blood (not recorded which). Source of these receptors: a man between 35 and 55 years old in a cohort exposed to, infected with or recovered from COVID-19 (not recorded which). Each CDR3 is given with its conserved first and last residue. The order of the fields is clone size, V gene, J gene, CDR3 protein. The size entry is marked missing in some rows and otherwise reads once, few, many or a size class.

clone_size: .
v_call: TRBV6-5
j_call: TRBJ1-1
cdr3_aa: CASSYDSNTEAFF

clone_size: .
v_call: TRBV2
j_call: TRBJ1-1
cdr3_aa: CASSEAGFPEAFF

clone_size: .
v_call: TRBV5-4
j_call: TRBJ1-2
cdr3_aa: CASSHRGTNYGYTF

clone_size: .
v_call: TRBV10-3
j_call: TRBJ2-7
cdr3_aa: CAISESSLAGADEQYF

clone_size: .
v_call: TRBV2
j_call: TRBJ2-2
cdr3_aa: CASTGQGRTGELFF

clone_size: .
v_call: TRBV10-1
j_call: TRBJ2-1
cdr3_aa: CASSLGGGGEQFF

clone_size: .
v_call: TRBV7-2
j_call: TRBJ2-2
cdr3_aa: CASSLARQDTGELFF

clone_size: .
v_call: TRBV28
j_call: TRBJ2-7
cdr3_aa: CASRDSTSYEQYF

clone_size: .
v_call: TRBV27
j_call: TRBJ2-1
cdr3_aa: CASSAGQGSHEQFF

clone_size: .
v_call: TRBV29-1
j_call: TRBJ2-2
cdr3_aa: CSVEDRLNTGELFF

clone_size: .
v_call: TRBV3-1/TRBV3-2
j_call: TRBJ2-7
cdr3_aa: CASSRRQGSSYEQYF

clone_size: .
v_call: TRBV7-2
j_call: TRBJ2-2
cdr3_aa: CASSLKSGTGDTGELFF

clone_size: .
v_call: TRBV19
j_call: TRBJ2-1
cdr3_aa: CASNVAAGLNNEQFF

clone_size: .
v_call: TRBV15
j_call: TRBJ2-7
cdr3_aa: CATSRGRQGGYEQYF

clone_size: .
v_call: TRBV27
j_call: TRBJ1-1
cdr3_aa: CASNDRGLGTEAFF

clone_size: few
v_call: TRBV7-6
j_call: TRBJ2-2
cdr3_aa: CASSLAAPTSTGELFF

clone_size: .
v_call: TRBV2
j_call: TRBJ1-5
cdr3_aa: CASSSTGGGQPQHF

clone_size: .
v_call: TRBV5-1
j_call: TRBJ2-1
cdr3_aa: CASSYTWVGVGVEQFF

clone_size: .
v_call: TRBV29-1
j_call: TRBJ2-5
cdr3_aa: CSGETQRKETQYF

clone_size: once
v_call: TRBV30
j_call: TRBJ2-1
cdr3_aa: CAFHGQGGNEQFF

clone_size: .
v_call: TRBV6-4
j_call: TRBJ1-6
cdr3_aa: CASSATGGGSPLHF

clone_size: .
v_call: TRBV27
j_call: TRBJ2-1
cdr3_aa: CASSLEGDRAFNEQFF

clone_size: .
v_call: TRBV5-4
j_call: TRBJ1-2
cdr3_aa: CASSQTGDYGYTF

clone_size: .
v_call: TRBV5-1
j_call: TRBJ2-3
cdr3_aa: CASSSGQGTDTQYF

clone_size: .
v_call: TRBV2
j_call: TRBJ1-2
cdr3_aa: CAISDRFGYTF

clone_size: .
v_call: TRBV18
j_call: TRBJ2-7
cdr3_aa: CASSPLSGYEQYF

clone_size: .
v_call: TRBV28
j_call: TRBJ2-7
cdr3_aa: CASLLHRESSYEQYF

clone_size: .
v_call: TRBV27
j_call: TRBJ2-7
cdr3_aa: CASSGTSTNEQYF

clone_size: .
v_call: TRBV4-1
j_call: TRBJ2-5
cdr3_aa: CASSRLTGWETQYF

clone_size: .
v_call: TRBV5-1
j_call: TRBJ2-5
cdr3_aa: CASSRTSGRGETQYF

clone_size: .
v_call: TRBV28
j_call: TRBJ2-7
cdr3_aa: CASGLPLPYEQYF

clone_size: .
v_call: TRBV10-3
j_call: TRBJ2-2
cdr3_aa: CAISEVAGVGTGELFF

clone_size: .
v_call: TRBV10-3
j_call: TRBJ1-2
cdr3_aa: CAISESFYRARGYGYTF